One T cell receptor beta chain is described in this entry. What it recognizes is unknown. Because the CDR3's place on the DNA is in doubt, the DNA is left out and the CDR3 is given as listed by TCRdb. The CDR3 contains 11 residues when both ends are counted. The V gene's germline CDR1 is MNHNS and CDR2 SASEGT. The sample belongs to a study of cytotoxic CD8 clonotypes in ibrutinib-treated CLL. In the study overall: Responses: approximately 24 partial, 2 complete; after median around 70 months, 14 stayed remitted, 12 progressed. The authors obtained response samples at a median of about 11 months of treatment, range 6 to 36. General study points: Sampling time points were not equivalent between sustained-remission and progressing patients.

Sequencing was performed with immunoSEQ multiplex PCR; in TCRdb, only in-frame clones are kept and a portion is missing. The sample yields tens of thousands of clones, nearly 55% seen once. Investigators sourced approximately 2 micrograms of genomic DNA from cryopreserved PBMCs for TCR beta libraries. The sample in question was PBMCs, obtained at disease progression, from a patient treated with ibrutinib. The V gene is TRBV6-1, the J gene TRBJ2-7; TRBD2, as called in the table, went unchecked against the DNA. The source is a human donor with chronic lymphocytic leukemia. The chain's CDR3 is CASSTSFAQYF.